Listed below are T cell receptor beta chains from one sample, sequenced in a study of T cell responses to AZD1222 COVID-19 vaccine. Libraries were prepared by immunoSEQ multiplex PCR; TCRdb keeps only in-frame clonotypes and omits some of them. The sample records more than 150,000 clones, 85% to 90% being singletons. Sequencing was performed on peripheral blood, taken on day 0 of AZD1222 vaccination. All receptors come from an adult in good health. Both conserved end residues are part of each CDR3. D genes are given only for firm matches. Not all rows give a size; the values are once, few, many and, for expanded clones, a class.

TRBD1	once	TRBV10-3	TRBJ2-1	TGTGCCATCAGCGGGACAGGGGGAGGAAATGAGCAGTTCTTC	CAISGTGGGNEQFF
TRBD1	-	TRBV15	TRBJ1-4	TGTGCCACCAGCAGGGGAGGGACAGGAGCAACTAATGAAAAACTGTTTTTT	CATSRGGTGATNEKLFF
-	-	TRBV12-3/TRBV12-4	TRBJ2-3	TGTGCCAGCAGCCGGGAAGCAAATACGCAGTATTTT	CASSREANTQYF
-	many	TRBV7-9	TRBJ2-7	TGTGCCAGCAGCTTCGCAGGCAGCTACGAGCAGTACTTC	CASSFAGSYEQYF
-	-	TRBV19	TRBJ2-4	TGTGCCAGTAGTATAGATACCCGACAGACCCGTTCCAAAAACATTCAGTACTTC	CASSIDTRQTRSKNIQYF
-	-	TRBV21-1	TRBJ2-2	TGTGCCAGCCAACAACCGGTGTGCACCGGGGAGCTGTTTTTT	CASQQPVCTGELFF
-	-	TRBV9	TRBJ2-3	TGTGCCAGCAGTGGGGGGAGACAGCGCTACACAGATACGCAGTATTTT	CASSGGRQRYTDTQYF
-	-	TRBV7-2	TRBJ2-1	TGTGCCAGCAGCTTAGGTGGGACTTCCAATGAGCAGTTCTTC	CASSLGGTSNEQFF
TRBD1	-	TRBV25-1	TRBJ2-5	TGTGCCAGCAGTGACTCGACAGGGCCCCAAGAGACCCAGTACTTC	CASSDSTGPQETQYF
-	-	TRBV6-2/TRBV6-3	TRBJ2-7	TGTGCCAGCAGTTCCCCGAGGGGGGCGAATGAGCAGTACTTC	CASSSPRGANEQYF
TRBD1	-	TRBV18	TRBJ1-5	TGTGCCAGCTCACTCAACCCGACAGGGGATCAGCCCCAGCATTTT	CASSLNPTGDQPQHF
TRBD1	-	TRBV6-5	TRBJ1-1	TGTGCCAGCAGTCTACAGGGGGTGGTGAACACTGAAGCTTTCTTT	CASSLQGVVNTEAFF
-	-	TRBV5-4	TRBJ1-2	TGTGCCAGCAGCTCAAGTGGGGGGTACGGCTATGGCTACACCTTC	CASSSSGGYGYGYTF
TRBD1	-	TRBV9	TRBJ1-1	TGTGCCAGCAGCGCCCGGGACAGGGGGCACGAGGCCACTGAAGCTTTCTTT	CASSARDRGHEATEAFF
-	-	TRBV7-3	TRBJ1-1	TGTGCCAGCAGCGAACAGGGTACTGAAGCTTTCTTT	CASSEQGTEAFF
TRBD1	-	TRBV18	TRBJ1-2	TGTGCCAGCTCACCGGGACAGGATACTTACGGCTACACCTTC	CASSPGQDTYGYTF
-	-	TRBV7-9	TRBJ1-4	TGTGCCAGCAGCCCTCCAACAGACTTTCGGAAACTGTTTTTT	CASSPPTDFRKLFF
-	-	TRBV15	TRBJ2-5	TGTGCCACAAGTAGACAGCCCCAAGAGACCCAGTACTTC	CATSRQPQETQYF
-	-	TRBV4-1	TRBJ1-5	TGCGCCAGCAGCCAAGACAGAAATCAGCCCCAGCATTTT	CASSQDRNQPQHF
TRBD2	-	TRBV10-1	TRBJ2-1	TGCGCCAGCAGTGAAGAACTAGCGGGGAGCAATGAGCAGTTCTTC	CASSEELAGSNEQFF
-	-	TRBV5-5	TRBJ2-1	TGTGCCAGCAGCTTGTACGTTACTGAGCAGTTCTTC	CASSLYVTEQFF
-	-	TRBV14	TRBJ1-3	TGTGCCAGCAGCCAAGCATCGTGGGACGGCTACTCTGGAAACACCATATATTTT	CASSQASWDGYSGNTIYF
-	-	TRBV7-2	TRBJ2-1	TGTGCCAGCAGCTTACAGGGAGGGGGTGAGCAGTTCTTC	CASSLQGGGEQFF
TRBD2	-	TRBV15	TRBJ2-3	TGTGCCACCCTGCTAGCGGGAGGGCGTGATACGCAGTATTTT	CATLLAGGRDTQYF
-	once	TRBV30	TRBJ1-5	TGTGCCTGGAGCCAGGGGTCCACCCAGCATTTT	CAWSQGSTQHF
-	-	TRBV28	TRBJ1-2	TGTGCCAGCAGTTCCTCGCGTGGCTACACCTTC	CASSSSRGYTF
TRBD1	-	TRBV5-8	TRBJ1-2	TGTGCCAGCAGCTACAAGGACAGGGCAAGGAGCTATGGCTACACCTTC	CASSYKDRARSYGYTF